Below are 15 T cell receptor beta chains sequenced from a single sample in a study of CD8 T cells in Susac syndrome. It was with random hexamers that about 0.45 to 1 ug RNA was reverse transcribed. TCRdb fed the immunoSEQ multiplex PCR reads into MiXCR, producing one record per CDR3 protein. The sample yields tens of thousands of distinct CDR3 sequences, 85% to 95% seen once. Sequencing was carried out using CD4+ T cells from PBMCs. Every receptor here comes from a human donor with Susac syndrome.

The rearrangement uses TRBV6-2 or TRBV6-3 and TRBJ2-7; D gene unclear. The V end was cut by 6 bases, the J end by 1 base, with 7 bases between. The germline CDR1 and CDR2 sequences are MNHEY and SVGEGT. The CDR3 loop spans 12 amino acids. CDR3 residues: CASRLPSYEQYF. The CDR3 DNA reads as TGTGCCAGCAGGCTCCCTTCCTACGAGCAGTACTTC.

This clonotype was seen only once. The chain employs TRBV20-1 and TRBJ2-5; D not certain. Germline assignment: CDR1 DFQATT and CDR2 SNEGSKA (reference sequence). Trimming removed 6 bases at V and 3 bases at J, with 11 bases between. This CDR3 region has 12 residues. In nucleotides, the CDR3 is TGCAGTGCCGACTCCCACGAAGAGACCCAGTACTTC. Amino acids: CSADSHEETQYF.

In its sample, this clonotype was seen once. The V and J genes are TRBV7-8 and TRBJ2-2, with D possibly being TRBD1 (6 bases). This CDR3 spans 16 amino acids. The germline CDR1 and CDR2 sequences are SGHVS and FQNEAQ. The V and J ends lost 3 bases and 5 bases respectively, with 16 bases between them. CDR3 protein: CASSLVSGDVTGELFF. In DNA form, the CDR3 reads TGTGCCAGCAGCTTGGTTTCAGGGGATGTTACCGGGGAGCTGTTTTTT. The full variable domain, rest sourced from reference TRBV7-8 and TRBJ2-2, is GAGVSQSPRYKVAKRGQDVALRCDPISGHVSLFWYQQALGQGPEFLTYFQNEAQLDKSGLPSDRFFAERPEGSVSTLKIQRTQQEDSAVYLCASSLVSGDVTGELFFGEGSRLTVL.

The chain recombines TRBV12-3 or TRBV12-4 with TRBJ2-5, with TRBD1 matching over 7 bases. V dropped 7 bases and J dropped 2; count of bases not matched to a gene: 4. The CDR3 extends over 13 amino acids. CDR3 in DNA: TGTGCCAGCAAAACAGGGGCTCAAGAGACCCAGTACTTC. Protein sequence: CASKTGAQETQYF.

CDR3: CASSFLRDTEAFF. The CDR3 nucleotides read TGTGCCAGCAGCTTCCTCAGGGACACTGAAGCTTTCTTT. The chain recombines TRBV7-9 with TRBJ1-1, with a possible D match to TRBD1 (5 bases). The CDR3 is made up of 13 amino acids. Germline V gene sequence: CDR1 SEHNR, CDR2 FQNEAQ (reference sequence). V lost 3 bases and J lost 3, with 8 bases in between.

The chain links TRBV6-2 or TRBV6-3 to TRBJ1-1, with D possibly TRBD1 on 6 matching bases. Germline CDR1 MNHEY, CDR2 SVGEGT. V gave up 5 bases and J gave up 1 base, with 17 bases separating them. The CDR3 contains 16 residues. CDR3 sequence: CASSLQGTLKNTEAFF. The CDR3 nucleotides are TGTGCCAGCAGTCTACAGGGCACCCTGAAGAACACTGAAGCTTTCTTT.

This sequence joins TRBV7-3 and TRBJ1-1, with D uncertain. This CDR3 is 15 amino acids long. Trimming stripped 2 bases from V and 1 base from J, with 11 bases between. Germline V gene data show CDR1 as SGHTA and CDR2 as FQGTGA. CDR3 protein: CASSLYGIANTEAFF. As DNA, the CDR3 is TGTGCCAGCAGCTTATACGGGATTGCGAACACTGAAGCTTTCTTT.

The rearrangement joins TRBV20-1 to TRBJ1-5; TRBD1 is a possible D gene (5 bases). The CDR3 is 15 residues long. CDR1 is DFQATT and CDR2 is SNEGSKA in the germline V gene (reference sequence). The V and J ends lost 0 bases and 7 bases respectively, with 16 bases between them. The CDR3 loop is CSARDLYQGGQPQHF. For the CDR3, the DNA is TGCAGTGCTAGAGATCTATATCAGGGCGGGCAGCCCCAGCATTTT.

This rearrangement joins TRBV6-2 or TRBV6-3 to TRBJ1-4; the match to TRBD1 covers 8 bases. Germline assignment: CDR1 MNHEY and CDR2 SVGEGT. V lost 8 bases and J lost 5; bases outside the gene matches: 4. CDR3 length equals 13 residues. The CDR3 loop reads CASVRTGNEKLFF. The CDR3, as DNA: TGTGCCAGCGTAAGGACAGGGAATGAAAAACTGTTTTTT.

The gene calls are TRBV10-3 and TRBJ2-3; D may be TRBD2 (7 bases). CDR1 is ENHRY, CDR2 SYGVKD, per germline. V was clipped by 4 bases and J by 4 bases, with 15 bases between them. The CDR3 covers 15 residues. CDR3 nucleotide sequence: TGTGCCATCAGTGGTGTCTCGGGGGGCCCAGATACGCAGTATTTT. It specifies CAISGVSGGPDTQYF.

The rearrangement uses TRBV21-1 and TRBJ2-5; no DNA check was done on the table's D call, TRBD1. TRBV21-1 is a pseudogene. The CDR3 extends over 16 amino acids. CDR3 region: CASSKEGGRCQETQYF. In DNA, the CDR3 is TGTGCCAGCAGCAAGGAGGGGGGCCGATGCCAAGAGACCCAGTACTTC.

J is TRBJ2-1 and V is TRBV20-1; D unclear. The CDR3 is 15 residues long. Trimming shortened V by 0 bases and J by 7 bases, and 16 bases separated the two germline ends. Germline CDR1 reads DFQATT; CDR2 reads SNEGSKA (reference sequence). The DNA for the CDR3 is TGCAGTGCTAGAGATCCTACGGCTTCCTGGAATGAGCAGTTCTTC. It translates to CSARDPTASWNEQFF.

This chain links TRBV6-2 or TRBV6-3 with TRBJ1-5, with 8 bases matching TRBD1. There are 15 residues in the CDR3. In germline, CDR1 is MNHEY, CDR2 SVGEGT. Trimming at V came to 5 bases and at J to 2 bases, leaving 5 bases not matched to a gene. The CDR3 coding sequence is TGTGCCAGCAGTCGCGACAGGGGTGGCAATCAGCCCCAGCATTTT. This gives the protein CASSRDRGGNQPQHF.

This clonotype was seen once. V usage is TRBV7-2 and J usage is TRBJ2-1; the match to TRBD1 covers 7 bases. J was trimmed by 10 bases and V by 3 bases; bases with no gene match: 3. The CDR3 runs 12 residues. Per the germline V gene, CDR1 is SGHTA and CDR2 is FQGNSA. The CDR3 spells CASSFNRGEQFF. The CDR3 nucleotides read TGTGCCAGCAGCTTTAACAGGGGCGAGCAGTTCTTC.

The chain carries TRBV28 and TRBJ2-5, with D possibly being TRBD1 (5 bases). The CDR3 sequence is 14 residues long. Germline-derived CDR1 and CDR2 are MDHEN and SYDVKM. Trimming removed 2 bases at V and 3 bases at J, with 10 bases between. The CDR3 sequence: CASSLQGMKETQYF. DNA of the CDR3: TGTGCCAGCAGTTTACAGGGCATGAAAGAGACCCAGTACTTC.